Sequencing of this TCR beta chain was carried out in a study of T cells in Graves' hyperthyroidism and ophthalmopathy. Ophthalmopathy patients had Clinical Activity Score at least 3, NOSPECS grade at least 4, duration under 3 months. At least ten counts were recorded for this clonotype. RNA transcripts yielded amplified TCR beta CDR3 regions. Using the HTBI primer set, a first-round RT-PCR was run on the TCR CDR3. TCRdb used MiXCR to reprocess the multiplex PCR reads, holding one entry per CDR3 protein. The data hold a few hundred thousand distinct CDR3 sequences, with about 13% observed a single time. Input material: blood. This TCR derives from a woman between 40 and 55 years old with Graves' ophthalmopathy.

CDR3 nucleotides: TGTGCCAGCAGCCCGACCATGGGTGGACAAAGAGCTTTCTTT. This gives the protein CASSPTMGGQRAFF. This chain links TRBV3-1 with TRBJ1-1; tentatively, D is TRBD1 (5 bases). Trimming left V 4 bases short and J 10 bases short, with 19 bases between. The CDR3 spans 14 residues. Germline V gives CDR1 LGHDT, CDR2 YNNKEL (reference sequence).